The 24 T cell receptor beta chains presented below share a single source sample, sequenced in a study of Graves' ophthalmopathy and Graves' hyperthyroidism. Transcripts of RNA were the source for amplifying TCR beta CDR3 regions. HTBI-primed first-round RT-PCR preceded second-round multiplex PCR. Each CDR3 protein gets one entry after TCRdb re-called the multiplex PCR reads with MiXCR. The sample has roughly 700,000 distinct CDR3 sequences, roughly 40% seen once. The sample taken for sequencing was peripheral blood. The receptors here all came from an adult man with Graves' ophthalmopathy.

This clonotype was counted ten times or more. This chain links TRBV10-3 with TRBJ2-6; D gene ambiguous. Trimming removed 10 bases from V and 4 bases from J, with 11 bases in between. The CDR3 extends over 13 amino acids. Germline V lookup: CDR1 ENHRY, CDR2 SYGVKD. The CDR3 region has the DNA TGTGCCAGCACTGTCCCCGGGGCCAACGTCCTGACTTTC. Its protein product is CASTVPGANVLTF.

This clonotype was observed at least ten times. V gene TRBV19 combines with J gene TRBJ1-2, with D unclear. Germline CDR1 LNHDA, CDR2 SQIVND (reference sequence). V dropped 9 bases and J dropped 7 bases, with 15 bases sitting between them. This CDR3 contains 12 residues. CDR3: CASLSFPGGYTF. The CDR3 coding sequence is TGTGCCAGCCTTTCATTTCCGGGTGGCTACACCTTC.

J is TRBJ1-3 and V is TRBV20-1; 10 bases agree with TRBD1. CDR1 is DFQATT and CDR2 is SNEGSKA in the germline V gene (reference sequence). J gave up 0 bases and V 5 bases, and 10 bases lay outside the gene matches. This CDR3 has 17 amino acids. As DNA, the CDR3 is TGCAGTGCTTTAGTGGACAGGGGGGGCCTCTCTGGAAACACCATATATTTT. Amino acid sequence: CSALVDRGGLSGNTIYF.

This clonotype was seen a handful of times. The genes are TRBV7-2 and TRBJ2-7, with D perhaps TRBD2 (6 bases). CDR1 and CDR2 from the germline V gene are SGHTA and FQGNSA. The CDR3 loop spans 14 amino acids. Trimming removed 4 bases from V and 4 bases from J, with 14 bases in between. The CDR3, as DNA: TGTGCCAGCAGCTGGGGAGCGGACTATTACGAGCAGTACTTC. Protein product: CASSWGADYYEQYF.

Remarks on this clonotype: A much larger clone differs by one base, so this may be a read error. The chain couples TRBV7-2 to TRBJ2-2; 7 bases are shared with TRBD1. The CDR3 contains 14 residues. Germline assignment: CDR1 SGHTA and CDR2 FQGNSA. This CDR3 reads CASSIRQGSGGLFF. The CDR3 DNA follows: TGTGCCAGCAGCATAAGACAGGGTTCTGGGGGGCTGTTTTTT.

This clonotype was observed many times. This sequence joins TRBV10-3 and TRBJ1-1; 7 bases map to TRBD1. The V gene end was trimmed by 10 bases and the J gene end by 11 bases; junction bases not matched to a gene: 13. The CDR3 totals 12 residues. Per germline, CDR1 ENHRY and CDR2 SYGVKD. CDR3 coding DNA: TGTGCCAGCATCCCAGGAGGGGGCTCGGCTTTCTTT. It is translated as CASIPGGGSAFF.

This clonotype was observed a single time. The chain couples TRBV7-9 to TRBJ1-5, with a tentative D call TRBD1 (5 bases). Germline V gene lookup returns CDR1 SEHNR and CDR2 FQNEAQ (reference sequence). The CDR3 has 14 residues. V dropped 3 bases and J dropped 4 bases, with 10 bases sitting between them. The CDR3 DNA reads as TGTGCCAGCAGCTTCGGGACCAATAATCAGCCCCAGCATTTT. Translation: CASSFGTNNQPQHF.

The sample holds many counts of this clonotype. The V call is TRBV25-1, the J call TRBJ1-1; D uncertain. CDR3 length: 13 residues. CDR1 MGHDK and CDR2 SYGVNS come from the germline V gene. Trimming took off 2 bases at V and 3 bases at J, with 7 bases between the two ends. In nucleotides, the CDR3 is TGTGCCAGCAGTGAAGTGGGCTACACTGAAGCTTTCTTT. This gives the protein CASSEVGYTEAFF.

In this sample, this clonotype turned up many times. J is TRBJ2-6 and V is TRBV9, with D possibly matching TRBD2 (5 bases). The CDR3 runs to 19 residues. Germline V lookup: CDR1 SGDLS, CDR2 YYNGEE. Trimming took 4 bases from V and 0 from J, leaving 20 bases between them. The CDR3 is CASSSTLEAPSSGANVLTF. In nucleotides, the CDR3 is TGTGCCAGCAGCTCCACCTTGGAGGCACCAAGCTCTGGGGCCAACGTCCTGACTTTC.

This clonotype has a handful of counts. One end of the junction fails to match germline, which may point to a read error. V gene TRBV7-9 combines with J gene TRBJ1-2; 8 nucleotides line up with TRBD1. This CDR3 has 15 residues. Per the germline V gene, CDR1 is SEHNR and CDR2 is FQNEAQ (reference sequence). For the CDR3, the DNA is TGCGCCAGCAGCCAAGCCGGGACAGGTTCCTATGGCTACACCTTC. This codes for CASSQAGTGSYGYTF.

The genes are TRBV15 and TRBJ1-6, with 7 bases that match TRBD1. The V and J ends lost 4 bases and 5 bases, in that order; junction bases with no gene match: 11. The CDR3 has 17 residues. Germline CDR1 reads LNHNV; CDR2 reads YYDKDF (reference sequence). Written as DNA, the CDR3 is TGTGCCACCAGCATATACAGGGGACAGAAAAATAATTCACCCCTCCACTTT. Amino acid sequence: CATSIYRGQKNNSPLHF.

The rearrangement joins TRBV4-1 to TRBJ2-5, with D possibly TRBD2 on 6 matching bases. The V end was cut by 3 bases, the J end by 5 bases, with 13 bases between. The CDR3 is 14 residues long. The germline gives CDR1 MGHRA, CDR2 YSYEKL. This CDR3 reads CASSQTPGEETQYF. The CDR3 DNA follows: TGCGCCAGCAGCCAGACTCCGGGGGAGGAGACCCAGTACTTC.

The rearrangement joins TRBV7-9 to TRBJ1-5; the D gene is possibly TRBD1 (5 bases). The CDR3 sequence is 15 residues long. From germline, CDR1 is SEHNR and CDR2 FQNEAQ (reference sequence). V dropped 7 bases and J dropped 3 bases, with 16 bases sitting between them. CDR3 DNA sequence: TGTGCCAGCAACCCCCCAGGCAGGGCCAATCAGCCCCAGCATTTT. This sequence encodes CASNPPGRANQPQHF.

This sequence joins TRBV5-4 and TRBJ1-2; 7 bases line up with TRBD1. CDR1 and CDR2 (germline): SGHNT, YYREEE (reference sequence). CDR3 length: 15 residues. V was clipped by 0 bases and J by 5 bases; unmatched bases: 7. CDR3 region: CASSLVTGTAYGYTF. The CDR3 DNA sequence: TGTGCCAGCAGCTTGGTAACTGGGACAGCTTATGGCTACACCTTC.

As regards this clonotype: A much more abundant neighbour one base away suggests this may be a read error. V usage is TRBV6-6 and J usage is TRBJ1-2; D is undetermined. Germline V CDR1 and CDR2: MNHNY, SVGAGI (reference sequence). Trimming removed 7 bases from V and 8 bases from J, with 11 bases in between. This CDR3 comprises 11 residues. This chain's CDR3 is CASTEVYGYTF. The CDR3 DNA reads as TGTGCCAGCACCGAGGTATACGGCTACACCTTC.

Concerning this clonotype: A read error may produce the germline difference seen at one junction end. This chain links TRBV11-1 with TRBJ1-1; D is undetermined. Per germline, CDR1 SGHAT and CDR2 FQDESV (reference sequence). This CDR3 contains 13 residues. CDR3 coding DNA: TGCGCCAGCAGCCAAGATAGGAGTCCTGAAGCTTTCTTT. The encoded protein is CASSQDRSPEAFF.

This clonotype was observed a single time. The chain carries TRBV20-1 and TRBJ1-6; 9 bases are shared with TRBD1. J was trimmed by 1 base and V by 6 bases; bases with no gene match: 10. CDR1 is DFQATT, CDR2 SNEGSKA, per germline (reference sequence). The CDR3 totals 17 residues. Here the CDR3 reads CSAHGQGLGSYNSPLHF. As DNA, the CDR3 is TGCAGTGCCCACGGACAGGGGTTAGGATCCTATAATTCACCCCTCCACTTT.

Concerning this clonotype: Given a much more abundant clone one base away, this may be a read error. The CDR3 does not close with the conserved phenylalanine or tryptophan, likely indicating a read error. J is TRBJ1-1 and V is TRBV20-1; D is undetermined. This CDR3 comprises 11 residues. Germline V gene data show CDR1 as DFQATT and CDR2 as SNEGSKA (reference sequence). Between the trimmed V and J ends, which lost 5 bases and 5 bases, there was a span of 9 bases. The CDR3 here is CSAAGRTEAFL. The CDR3 DNA reads TGCAGTGCTGCTGGACGGACTGAAGCTTTCCTT.

Worth noting for this clonotype: The junction differs from germline at one of its ends, possibly a read error. This chain connects TRBV5-1 to TRBJ1-2, with a possible D match to TRBD1 (5 bases). The CDR3 is made up of 15 amino acids. Germline V CDR1 and CDR2: SGHRS, YFSETQ. As DNA, the CDR3 is TGTGCCAGCAGCCAAGATCCCACAGGCAGGTATGGCTACACCTTC. Translation: CASSQDPTGRYGYTF.

As concerns this clonotype: A read error may produce the germline difference seen at one junction end. The V gene is TRBV10-3, the J gene TRBJ1-2; 9 positions agree with TRBD1. Germline V gives CDR1 ENHRY, CDR2 SYGVKD. There are 13 residues in the CDR3. This CDR3 reads CANSGDRDFGYTF. CDR3 in DNA: TGTGCCAACAGTGGGGACAGGGATTTTGGCTACACCTTC.

J is TRBJ2-6 and V is TRBV6-6; 9 bases agree with TRBD2. The CDR3 has 16 residues. Germline-derived CDR1 and CDR2 are MNHNY and SVGAGI (reference sequence). After removal of 5 bases from V and 4 bases from J, the junction contained 6 bases not matched to a gene. The CDR3: CASSGRGGIGANVLTF. In DNA form, the CDR3 reads TGTGCCAGCAGTGGGCGGGGGGGGATCGGGGCCAACGTCCTGACTTTC.

In nucleotides, the CDR3 is TGTGCCAGCAGGAGACAGGGGCTCTACAATGAAAAACTGTTTTTT. This sequence encodes CASRRQGLYNEKLFF. The chain joins TRBV28 to TRBJ1-4, with 8 bases lining up with TRBD1. Germline assignment: CDR1 MDHEN and CDR2 SYDVKM. This CDR3 region has 15 residues. The trim removed 6 bases at V and 5 bases at J, leaving 8 bases unmatched. The complete variable domain, with remaining parts taken from reference TRBV28 and TRBJ1-4, reads DVKVTQSSRYLVKRTGEKVFLECVQDMDHENMFWYRQDPGLGLRLIYFSYDVKMKEKGDIPEGYSVSREKKERFSLILESASTNQTSMYLCASRRQGLYNEKLFFGSGTQLSVL.

Comments on this clonotype: The germline gene is not matched at one end of the junction; a read error may be the cause. The J gene is TRBJ2-5, the V gene TRBV2; D gene unclear. The CDR3 runs to 11 residues. CDR1 and CDR2 from the germline V gene are SNHLY and FYNNEI. CDR3 loop: CASRVQEAQYF. CDR3 coding DNA: TGTGCCAGCAGGGTCCAAGAGGCCCAGTACTTC.

Only a few counts were recorded for this clonotype. This chain joins TRBV7-9 and TRBJ1-6, with 8 positions matching TRBD1. This CDR3 region has 15 residues. With 3 bases clipped from V and 9 bases from J, the junction kept 7 bases outside the gene matches. The germline gives CDR1 SEHNR, CDR2 FQNEAQ (reference sequence). The CDR3 is CASSLDSGGTSPLHF. In DNA, the CDR3 is TGTGCCAGCAGCTTGGATTCAGGGGGCACTTCACCCCTCCACTTT.